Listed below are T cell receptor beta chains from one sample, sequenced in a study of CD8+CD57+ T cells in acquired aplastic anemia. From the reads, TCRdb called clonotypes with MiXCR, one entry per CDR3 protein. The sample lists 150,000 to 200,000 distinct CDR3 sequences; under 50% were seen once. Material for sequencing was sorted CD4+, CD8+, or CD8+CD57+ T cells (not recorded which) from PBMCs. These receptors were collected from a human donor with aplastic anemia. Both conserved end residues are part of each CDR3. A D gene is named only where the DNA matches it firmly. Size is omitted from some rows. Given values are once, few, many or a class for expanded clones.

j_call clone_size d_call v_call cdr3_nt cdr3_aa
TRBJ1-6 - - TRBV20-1 TGCAGTGCTAGAACGACACCAGGGCCCCTCCACTTT CSARTTPGPLHF
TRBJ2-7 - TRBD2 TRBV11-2 TGTGCCAGCAGCCCCCAGGTTCTAGCGGGAGGGACCTACGAGCAGTACTTC CASSPQVLAGGTYEQYF
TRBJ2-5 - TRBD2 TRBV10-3 TGTGCCATCAGTCAGGGAGGGGAGACCCAGTACTTC CAISQGGETQYF
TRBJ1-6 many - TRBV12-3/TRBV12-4 TGTGCCAGCAGCAGCTATTCACCCCTCCACTTT CASSSYSPLHF
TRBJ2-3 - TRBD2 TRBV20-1 TGCAGTGCGGGGACTAGCGGGAGAGGGACAGATACGCAGTATTTT CSAGTSGRGTDTQYF
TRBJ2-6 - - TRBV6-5 TGTGCCAGCAGTTCCGGGACTTCAACCTCTGGGGCCAACGTCCTGACTTTC CASSSGTSTSGANVLTF
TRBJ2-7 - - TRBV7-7 TGTGCTAGCAGCTCCCGGGACCTCCGGGACGAGCAGTACTTC CASSSRDLRDEQYF
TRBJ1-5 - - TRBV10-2 TGCGCCAGCATGAAGGGGCAGGGCAATCAGCCCCAGCATTTT CASMKGQGNQPQHF
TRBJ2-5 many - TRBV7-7 TGTGCTAGCAGCTTAGAGCCGGCAGGGGAAGAGACCCAGTACTTC CASSLEPAGEETQYF
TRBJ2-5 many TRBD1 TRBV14 TGTGCCAGCAGCCAAGCCCGGGACAGGGGCGGGGAGACCCAGTACTTC CASSQARDRGGETQYF
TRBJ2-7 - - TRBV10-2 TGCGCCAGCAGTACCCACCTTTACGAGCAGTACTTC CASSTHLYEQYF
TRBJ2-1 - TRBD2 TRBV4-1 TGCGCCAGCAGCCAAGAGGTCCTAGCGGGGAACAATGAGCAGTTCTTC CASSQEVLAGNNEQFF
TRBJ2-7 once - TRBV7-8 TGTGCCAGCAGCCCGATAAGTAGCGGCACCTACGAGCAGTACTTC CASSPISSGTYEQYF
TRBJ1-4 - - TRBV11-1 TGTGCCAGCAGCTCAGGGCGTAGAGCTTCCTCGGAAAAACTGTTTTTT CASSSGRRASSEKLFF
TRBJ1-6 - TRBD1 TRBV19 TGTGCCAGCTCAGGACAGGGCTCACCCCTCCACTTT CASSGQGSPLHF
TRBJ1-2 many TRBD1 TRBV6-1 TGTGCCAGCAGTGAACTTATCCAGGGGGCACGGGGCTACACCTTC CASSELIQGARGYTF
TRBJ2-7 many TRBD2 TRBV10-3 TGTGCCATCAGTGCGGCCGGGACTAGCGTTGACGAGCAGTACTTC CAISAAGTSVDEQYF
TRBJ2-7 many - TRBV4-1 TGCGCCAGCAGCCAAGGACAAACCTACGAGCAGTACTTC CASSQGQTYEQYF
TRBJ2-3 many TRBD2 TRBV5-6 TGTGCCAGCAGCCCTAGCGGAGAATACACAGATACGCAGTATTTT CASSPSGEYTDTQYF
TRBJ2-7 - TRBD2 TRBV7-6 TGTGCCAGCAGCTTAGGGAGGGCGGGAGGCGTCGAGCAGTACTTC CASSLGRAGGVEQYF
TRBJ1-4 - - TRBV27 TGTGCCAGCAGTTTATCAGGGAGAGGCAGTGGAAAACTGTTTTTT CASSLSGRGSGKLFF
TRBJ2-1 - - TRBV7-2 TGTGCCAGCAGCTTAGAGATTGGTGAGCAGTTCTTC CASSLEIGEQFF
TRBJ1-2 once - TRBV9 TGTGCCAGCAGCGTAGCCTCAGGACGGAACTATGGCTACACCTTC CASSVASGRNYGYTF
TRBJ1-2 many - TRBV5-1 TGCGCCAGCAGCTTGGCCCCTAGCAAACCCCTCTATGGCTACACCTTC CASSLAPSKPLYGYTF
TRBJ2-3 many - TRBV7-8 TGTGCCAGCCTAAAGGGGCGGGGGCGTGGAGATACGCAGTATTTT CASLKGRGRGDTQYF
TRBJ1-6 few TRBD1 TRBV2 TGTGCCAGGGGCAAAGGGACAGGGAATAATTCACCCCTCCACTTT CARGKGTGNNSPLHF
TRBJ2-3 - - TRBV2 TGTGCCAGCAGGAGGGTCGAAAGAGATACGCAGTATTTT CASRRVERDTQYF
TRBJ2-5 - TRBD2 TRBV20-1 TGCAGTGCTAGAGGGACTAGCGGGGGAGAGACCCAGTACTTC CSARGTSGGETQYF
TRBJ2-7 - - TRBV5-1 TGCGCCAGCAGCTTGGTTGGGGGAACCTACGAGCAGTACTTC CASSLVGGTYEQYF
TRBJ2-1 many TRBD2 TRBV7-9 TGTGCCAGCAGCTCCCATCAAGGGACTAGCGGGCTATACAATGAGCAGTTCTTC CASSSHQGTSGLYNEQFF
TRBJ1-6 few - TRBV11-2 TGTGCCAGCAGAAACGGAGCGGGGGGCGAGGGATCACCCCTCCACTTT CASRNGAGGEGSPLHF
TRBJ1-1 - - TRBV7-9 TGTGCCAGCAGCGTTTCAATAGATGAAGCTTTCTTT CASSVSIDEAFF
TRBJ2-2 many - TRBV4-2 TGTGCCAGCAGCCAAGCGGAGGGCACCGGGGAGCTGTTTTTT CASSQAEGTGELFF
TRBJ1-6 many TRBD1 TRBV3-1 TGTGCCAGCAGCCTTGGACAGGGCTCGGGTTCACCCCTCCACTTT CASSLGQGSGSPLHF
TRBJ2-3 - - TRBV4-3 TGCGCCAGCAGCCAAGGCGGTCGGGCGGGGGCCACAGATACGCAGTATTTT CASSQGGRAGATDTQYF
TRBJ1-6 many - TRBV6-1 TGTGCCAGCAGTCCAACATGGAACCTCTATAATTCACCCCTCCACTTT CASSPTWNLYNSPLHF
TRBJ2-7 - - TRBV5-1 TGCGCCAGCAGCTTGGCCACAGGCTCTTGGGAGCAGTACTTC CASSLATGSWEQYF
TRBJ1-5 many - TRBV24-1 TGTGCCACCTCGCGGGGCACAGGCCGGGCCCAGCATTTT CATSRGTGRAQHF
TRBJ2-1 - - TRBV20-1 TGCAGTGCTAGGGAACAAACAGGACTGAGCTCCTACAATGAGCAGTTCTTC CSAREQTGLSSYNEQFF
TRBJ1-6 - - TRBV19 TGTGCCAGTAGTATAGCGACAGGAGGAAATTCACCCCTCCACTTT CASSIATGGNSPLHF
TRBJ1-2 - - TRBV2 TGTGCCAGCAGTGATACCCCACCGGGCTATGGCTACACCTTC CASSDTPPGYGYTF
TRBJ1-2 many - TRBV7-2 TGTGCCAGCAGCCGGCAGGGGCAGGGGTCCTATGGCTACACCTTC CASSRQGQGSYGYTF
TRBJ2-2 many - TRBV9 TGTGCCAGCAGCGCCTCGGGGGGCCCCGGGGAGCTGTTTTTT CASSASGGPGELFF
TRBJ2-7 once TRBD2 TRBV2 TGTGCCAGCAGTGACTGGACTAGCTCCTACGAGCAGTACTTC CASSDWTSSYEQYF
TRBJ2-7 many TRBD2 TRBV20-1 TGCAGTGCTAGAGATCCCACGGGGGGCTACGAGCAGTACTTC CSARDPTGGYEQYF
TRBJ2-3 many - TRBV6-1 TGTGCCAGCAGCGGGGGCCGCGGCGGGAGAGGGGATACGCAGTATTTT CASSGGRGGRGDTQYF
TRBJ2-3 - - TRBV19 TGTGCCAGTAGTGACCACCCTAGCTACACAGATACGCAGTATTTT CASSDHPSYTDTQYF
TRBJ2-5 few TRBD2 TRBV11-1 TGTGCCAGCAGCTTGGCTAGCGGGGGGGATCCCCTGGAGACCCAGTACTTC CASSLASGGDPLETQYF
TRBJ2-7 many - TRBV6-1 TGTGCCAGCAGGACTACAGGGCGGCCCTACGAGCAGTACTTC CASRTTGRPYEQYF
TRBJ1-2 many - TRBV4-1 TGCGCCAGCAGCCAAGATCTGGACAGATATGGCTACACCTTC CASSQDLDRYGYTF
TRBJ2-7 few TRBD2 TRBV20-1 TGCAGTGCTAGAGATATAGCGGGAGCCGCCGCCGAGCAGTACTTC CSARDIAGAAAEQYF
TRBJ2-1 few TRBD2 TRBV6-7 TGTGCCAGCTCACGAACGCACACTACTCCTAGCGGGAGTGATGAGCAGTTCTTC CASSRTHTTPSGSDEQFF
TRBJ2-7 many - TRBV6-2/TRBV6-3 TGTGCCAGCAGTTACTCGATAGTTGCCTACGAGCAGTACTTC CASSYSIVAYEQYF
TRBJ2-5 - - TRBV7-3 TGTGCCAGCAGCTTGGGTCAGGGATTGGAGACCCAGTACTTC CASSLGQGLETQYF
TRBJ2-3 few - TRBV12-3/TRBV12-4 TGTGCCAGCAGTTTACAGGGCCCCACAGATACGCAGTATTTT CASSLQGPTDTQYF